Below, one T cell receptor beta chain is given with its context. These data originate in a study of cytomegalovirus exposure and HLA in healthy donors. The PCR was carried out with 60 Vbeta primers and 13 Jbeta primers. TCRdb keeps only in-frame clones here, not all; method: immunoSEQ multiplex PCR. Of about 92,000 clones in the sample, 81% were seen once. The CDR3 length is 12 residues. Germline CDR1 ENHRY, CDR2 SYGVKD. With 7 bases removed from V and 7 bases from J, the gap between germline ends came to 13 bases. This chain connects TRBV10-3 to TRBJ2-5; D ambiguous. The sequencing sample was made of PBMCs. This clonotype was sampled from a girl aged 2 to 9 in good health and CMV-seropositive. The CDR3 loop reads CAITDGSWTQYF. CDR3 DNA sequence: TGTGCCATCACCGACGGGTCCTGGACCCAGTACTTC.